Below, one TCR beta chain is given with its context. The sample comes from a study of T cell clonotyping in hematopoietic cell transplantation. Described time point: recipient sample about 28 days before transplant, after cytoreduction. The CDR3 extends over 13 amino acids. Between the trimmed V and J ends, which lost 4 bases and 6 bases, there was a span of 11 bases. In germline, CDR1 is MNHNS, CDR2 SASEGT. Only in-frame clones appear in the TCRdb table, and some are missing; sequencing was by immunoSEQ multiplex PCR. The sample has over 10,000 clones; approximately 88% are singletons. The V and J genes are TRBV6-1 and TRBJ2-3; D is perhaps TRBD1 (6 bases). The sequencing here drew on peripheral blood mononuclear cells, taken before stem cell transplant. This TCR was recovered from a man in his sixties with acute myeloid leukemia. Some clones in this sample may be carry-over from other donors' samples. The CDR3 protein is CASSATGIDTQYF. The DNA for the CDR3 is TGTGCCAGCAGTGCCACAGGGATCGATACGCAGTATTTT.